The clone carrying this T cell receptor (beta chain) turned up a few times. This entry comes from a study of blood T cell repertoires in COVID-19. From germline, CDR1 is SGHTA and CDR2 FQGNSA. This CDR3 is built from 17 residues. Deletions cut 3 bases from V and 0 bases from J, with 17 bases between. As originally analysed: Reference gene primer amplification yielded estimated nucleated cell counts. Profiling relied on immunoSEQ multiplex PCR, and the TCRdb table lists in-frame clones only, not all of them. V, J and clone size derive from that table, while D and trimming were established from the DNA sequence. There are about 230,000 clones in the sample; about 86% occur only once, and approximately 6% lies in the top ten.

The receptor was isolated from an elderly man with acute or convalescent COVID-19. Specimen: peripheral blood. The chain carries TRBV7-2 and TRBJ2-5; TRBD2 might be the D (6 bases). CDR3 in amino acids: CASSLGRLGLYQETQYF. The CDR3 nucleotides read TGTGCCAGCAGCTTGGGCCGACTAGGACTATACCAAGAGACCCAGTACTTC.